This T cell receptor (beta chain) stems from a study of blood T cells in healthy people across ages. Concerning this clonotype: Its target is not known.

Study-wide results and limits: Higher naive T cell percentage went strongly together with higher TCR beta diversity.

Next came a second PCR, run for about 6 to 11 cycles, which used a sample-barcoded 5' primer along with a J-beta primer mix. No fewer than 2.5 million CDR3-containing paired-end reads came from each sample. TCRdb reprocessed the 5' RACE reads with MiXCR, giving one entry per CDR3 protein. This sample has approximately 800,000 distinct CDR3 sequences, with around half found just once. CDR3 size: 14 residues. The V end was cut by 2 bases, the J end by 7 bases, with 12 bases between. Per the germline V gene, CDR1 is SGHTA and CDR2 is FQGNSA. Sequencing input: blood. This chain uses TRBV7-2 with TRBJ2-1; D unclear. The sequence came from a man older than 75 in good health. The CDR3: CASSLPGCPNEQFF. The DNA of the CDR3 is TGTGCCAGCAGCTTACCGGGTTGCCCGAATGAGCAGTTCTTC.